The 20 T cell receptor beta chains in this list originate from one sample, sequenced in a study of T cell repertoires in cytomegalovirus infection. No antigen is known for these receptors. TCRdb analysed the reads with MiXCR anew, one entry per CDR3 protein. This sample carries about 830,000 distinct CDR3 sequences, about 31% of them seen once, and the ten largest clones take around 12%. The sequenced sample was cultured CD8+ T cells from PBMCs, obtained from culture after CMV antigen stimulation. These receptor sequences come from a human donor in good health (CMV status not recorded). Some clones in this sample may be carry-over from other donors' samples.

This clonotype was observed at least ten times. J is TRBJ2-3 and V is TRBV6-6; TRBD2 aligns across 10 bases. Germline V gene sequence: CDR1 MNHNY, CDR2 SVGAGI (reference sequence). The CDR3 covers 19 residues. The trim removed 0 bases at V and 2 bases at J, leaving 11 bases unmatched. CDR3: CASSYSPQTSGVFTDTQYF. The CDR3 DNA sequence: TGTGCCAGCAGTTACTCCCCTCAAACTAGCGGGGTATTCACAGATACGCAGTATTTT.

The CDR3 sequence is CASSYSDNYEQYF. Written as DNA, the CDR3 is TGTGCCAGCAGTTACTCGGACAACTACGAGCAGTACTTC. This sequence joins TRBV6-2 or TRBV6-3 and TRBJ2-7; possible D gene TRBD1, 5 bases. CDR3 length equals 13 residues. Germline V gives CDR1 MNHEY, CDR2 SVGEGT. V was cut by 0 bases and J by 3 bases, with 6 bases left in between.

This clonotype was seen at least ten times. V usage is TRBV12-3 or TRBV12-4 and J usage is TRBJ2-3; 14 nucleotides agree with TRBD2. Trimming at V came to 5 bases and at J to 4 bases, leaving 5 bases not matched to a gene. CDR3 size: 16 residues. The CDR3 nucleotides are TGTGCCAGCAGTCCCCGGACTAGCGGGGGGCCAGATACGCAGTATTTT. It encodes CASSPRTSGGPDTQYF.

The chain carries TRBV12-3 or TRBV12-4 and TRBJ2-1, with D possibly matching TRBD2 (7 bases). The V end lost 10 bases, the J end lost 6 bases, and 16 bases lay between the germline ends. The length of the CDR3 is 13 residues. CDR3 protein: CATSEGGLNEQFF. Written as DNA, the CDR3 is TGTGCCACGTCCGAGGGGGGGCTCAATGAGCAGTTCTTC.

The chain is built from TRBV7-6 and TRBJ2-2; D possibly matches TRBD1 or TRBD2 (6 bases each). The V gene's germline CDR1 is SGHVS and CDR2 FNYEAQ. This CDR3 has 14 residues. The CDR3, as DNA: TGTGCTGATACCGGGGGCGTGAACACCGGGGAGCTGTTTTTT. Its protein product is CADTGGVNTGELFF.

The CDR3 nucleotides are TGTGCCAGCAGCAATTTTCAGAGCTCTGGGGCCAACGTCCTGACTTTC. This translates into CASSNFQSSGANVLTF. The chain recombines TRBV7-6 with TRBJ2-6; D is undetermined. This CDR3 spans 16 amino acids. With 5 bases removed from V and 0 bases from J, the gap between germline ends came to 11 bases. Germline-derived CDR1 and CDR2 are SGHVS and FNYEAQ.

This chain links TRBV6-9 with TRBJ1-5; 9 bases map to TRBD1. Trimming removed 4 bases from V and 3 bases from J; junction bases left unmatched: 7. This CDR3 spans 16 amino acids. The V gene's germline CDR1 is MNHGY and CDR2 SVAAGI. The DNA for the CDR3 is TGTGCCAGCAGTTCCCGGGACAGGGAAGTCAATCAGCCCCAGCATTTT. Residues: CASSSRDREVNQPQHF.

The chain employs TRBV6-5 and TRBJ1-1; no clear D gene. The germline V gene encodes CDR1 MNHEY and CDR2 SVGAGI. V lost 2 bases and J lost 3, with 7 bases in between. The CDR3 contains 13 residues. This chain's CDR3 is CASSYDADTEAFF. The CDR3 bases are TGTGCCAGCAGTTACGACGCGGACACTGAAGCTTTCTTT.

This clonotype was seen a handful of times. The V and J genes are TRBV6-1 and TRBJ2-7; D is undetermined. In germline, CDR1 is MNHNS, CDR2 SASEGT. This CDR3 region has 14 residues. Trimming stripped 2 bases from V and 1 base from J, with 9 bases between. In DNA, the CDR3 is TGTGCCAGCAGTGAAAGGATCCGTTCCTACGAGCAGTACGTC. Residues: CASSERIRSYEQYV.

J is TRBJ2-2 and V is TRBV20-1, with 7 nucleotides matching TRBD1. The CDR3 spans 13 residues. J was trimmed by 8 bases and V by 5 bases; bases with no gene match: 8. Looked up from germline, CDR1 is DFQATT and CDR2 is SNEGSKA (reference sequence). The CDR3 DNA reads TGCAGTGCTTTTTTACCGGACAGGGGGGAGCTGTTTTTT. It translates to CSAFLPDRGELFF.

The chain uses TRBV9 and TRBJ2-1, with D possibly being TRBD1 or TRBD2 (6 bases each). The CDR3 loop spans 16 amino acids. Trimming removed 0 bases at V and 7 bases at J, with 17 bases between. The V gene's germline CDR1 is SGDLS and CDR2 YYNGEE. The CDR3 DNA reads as TGTGCCAGCAGCGTAGCGCGGATGGGGGGCCCTAATGAGCAGTTCTTC. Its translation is CASSVARMGGPNEQFF. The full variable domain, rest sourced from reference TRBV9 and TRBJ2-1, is DSGVTQTPKHLITATGQRVTLRCSPRSGDLSVYWYQQSLDQGLQFLIQYYNGEERAKGNILERFSAQQFPDLHSELNLSSLELGDSALYFCASSVARMGGPNEQFFGPGTRLTVL.

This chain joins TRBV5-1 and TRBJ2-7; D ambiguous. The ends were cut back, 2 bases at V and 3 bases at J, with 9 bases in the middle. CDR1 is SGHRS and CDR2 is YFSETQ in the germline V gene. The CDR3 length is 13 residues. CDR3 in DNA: TGCGCCAGCAGCTTAAATATTGGCTACGAGCAGTACTTC. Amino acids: CASSLNIGYEQYF.

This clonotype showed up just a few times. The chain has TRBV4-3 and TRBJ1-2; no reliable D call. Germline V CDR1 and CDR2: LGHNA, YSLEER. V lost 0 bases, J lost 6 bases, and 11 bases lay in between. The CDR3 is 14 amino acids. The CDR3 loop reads CASSQDLPWDGYTF. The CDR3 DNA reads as TGCGCCAGCAGCCAAGATCTGCCATGGGATGGCTACACCTTC.

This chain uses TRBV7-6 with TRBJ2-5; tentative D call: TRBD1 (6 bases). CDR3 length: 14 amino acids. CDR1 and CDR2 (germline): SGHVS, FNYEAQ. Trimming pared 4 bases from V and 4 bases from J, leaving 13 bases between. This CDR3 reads CASSSPRGGETQYF. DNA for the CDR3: TGTGCCAGCAGCTCCCCCAGGGGTGGAGAGACCCAGTACTTC.

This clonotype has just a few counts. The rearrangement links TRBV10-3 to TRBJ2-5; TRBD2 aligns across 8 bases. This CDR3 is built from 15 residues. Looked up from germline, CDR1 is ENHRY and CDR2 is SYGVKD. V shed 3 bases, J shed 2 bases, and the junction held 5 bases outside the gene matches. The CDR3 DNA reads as TGTGCCATCAGTGACCCGGGAGGGGGGCAAGAGACCCAGTACTTC. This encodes CAISDPGGGQETQYF.

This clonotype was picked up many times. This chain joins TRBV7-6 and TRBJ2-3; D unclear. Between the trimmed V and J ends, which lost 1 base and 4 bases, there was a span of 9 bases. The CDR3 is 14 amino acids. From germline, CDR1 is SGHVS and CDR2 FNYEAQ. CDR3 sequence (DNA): TGTGCCAGCAGCTTAGAGGGCAGGTCAGATACGCAGTATTTT. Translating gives CASSLEGRSDTQYF.

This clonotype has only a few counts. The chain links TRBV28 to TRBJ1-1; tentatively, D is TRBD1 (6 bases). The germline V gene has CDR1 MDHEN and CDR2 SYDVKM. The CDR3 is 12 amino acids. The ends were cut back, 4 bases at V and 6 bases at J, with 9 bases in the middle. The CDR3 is CASSWTVAEAFF. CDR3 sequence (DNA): TGTGCCAGCAGTTGGACAGTGGCTGAAGCTTTCTTT.

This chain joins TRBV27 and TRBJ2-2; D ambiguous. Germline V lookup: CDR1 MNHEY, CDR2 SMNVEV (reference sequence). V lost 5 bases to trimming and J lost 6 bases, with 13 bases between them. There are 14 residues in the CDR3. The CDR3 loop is CASSPIGSSGELFF. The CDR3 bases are TGTGCCAGCAGTCCCATTGGTAGCTCCGGGGAGCTGTTTTTT.

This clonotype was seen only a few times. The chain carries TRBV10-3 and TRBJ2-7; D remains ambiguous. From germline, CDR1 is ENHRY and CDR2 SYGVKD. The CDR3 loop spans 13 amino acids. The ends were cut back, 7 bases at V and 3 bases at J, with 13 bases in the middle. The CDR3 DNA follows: TGTGCCATCAAAGTAGAACAGAACTACGAGCAGTACTTC. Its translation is CAIKVEQNYEQYF.

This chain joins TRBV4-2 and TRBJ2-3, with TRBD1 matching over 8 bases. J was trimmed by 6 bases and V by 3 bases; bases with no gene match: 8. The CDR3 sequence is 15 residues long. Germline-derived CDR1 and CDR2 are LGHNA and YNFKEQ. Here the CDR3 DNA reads TGTGCCAGCAGCCATCCCGGGACAGGAGATGATACGCAGTATTTT. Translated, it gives CASSHPGTGDDTQYF.